The 26 T cell receptor beta chains in this list originate from one sample, sequenced in a study of CD8+CD57+ T cells in acquired aplastic anemia. Genomic DNA was employed as the template in profiling TCR beta VDJ and CDR3. TCRdb reanalysed the reads using MiXCR and keeps one entry per CDR3 protein. The sample shows fewer than 200,000 distinct CDR3 sequences, around 75% of them seen only once. Sequencing involved patients with CD8+CD57+ cell expansion previously shown by flow cytometry. The specimen sequenced was sorted CD4+, CD8+, or CD8+CD57+ T cells (not recorded which) from PBMCs. These receptors were taken from a human donor with aplastic anemia.

The V gene is TRBV5-4, the J gene TRBJ1-1; TRBD1 might be the D (5 bases). The CDR3 is 16 residues long. The V gene lost 5 bases and the J gene lost 0 bases, with 17 bases spanning the gap. Per germline, CDR1 SGHNT and CDR2 YYREEE (reference sequence). CDR3 sequence reads: CASRRGGGGLNTEAFF. Written as DNA, the CDR3 is TGTGCCAGCAGGCGCGGGGGGGGAGGTTTGAACACTGAAGCTTTCTTT.

This clonotype was seen more than once but under ten times. J is TRBJ1-5 and V is TRBV2, with D possibly being TRBD1 (5 bases). Germline V gives CDR1 SNHLY, CDR2 FYNNEI. V gave up 11 bases and J gave up 1 base, with 9 bases separating them. The CDR3 runs 12 residues. The CDR3, as DNA: TGTGCCTCAGAGGGGAGCAATCAGCCCCAGCATTTT. Its translation: CASEGSNQPQHF.

This clonotype has only a few counts. This chain links TRBV19 with TRBJ2-3; the match to TRBD2 covers 8 bases. CDR1 and CDR2 from the germline V gene are LNHDA and SQIVND (reference sequence). The CDR3 extends over 13 amino acids. Trimming at V came to 6 bases and at J to 6 bases, leaving 5 bases not matched to a gene. CDR3 nucleotide sequence: TGTGCCAGTAGGACGGGCGGGGGGGATACGCAGTATTTT. It encodes CASRTGGGDTQYF.

This chain links TRBV20-1 with TRBJ2-3; D is ambiguous. The CDR3 is 15 residues long. Germline V gene lookup returns CDR1 DFQATT and CDR2 SNEGSKA (reference sequence). V was clipped by 4 bases and J by 0 bases, with 14 bases between them. In nucleotides, the CDR3 is TGCAGTGCTACCCCGCCCGCTCTGAGCACAGATACGCAGTATTTT. As protein: CSATPPALSTDTQYF.

The chain recombines TRBV10-2 with TRBJ1-4; D is unresolved. The CDR3 sequence is 14 residues long. The V end was cut by 6 bases, the J end by 5 bases, with 13 bases between. CDR1 and CDR2 from the germline V gene are WSHSY and SAAADI. In DNA form, the CDR3 reads TGCGCCAGCAGGGACGGAGTCCTAAATGAAAAACTGTTTTTT. This codes for CASRDGVLNEKLFF.

This clonotype occurred once. The chain uses TRBV20-1 and TRBJ2-4; 8 bases align to TRBD2. CDR1 is DFQATT and CDR2 is SNEGSKA in the germline V gene (reference sequence). The junction had 9 bases not matched to a gene; V was cut back by 6 bases and J by 5 bases. This CDR3 has 14 residues. The CDR3 DNA is TGCAGTGCCGCGGGACTAGATGGGCAAAACATTCAGTACTTC. It codes for CSAAGLDGQNIQYF.

The chain is built from TRBV5-1 and TRBJ1-1; 9 nucleotides agree with TRBD1. CDR1 is SGHRS and CDR2 is YFSETQ in the germline V gene. CDR3 length: 14 residues. V shed 3 bases and J 1 base; nucleotides not matched to a gene: 1. CDR3 protein: CASSWDRENTEAFF. In nucleotides, the CDR3 is TGCGCCAGCAGCTGGGACAGGGAGAACACTGAAGCTTTCTTT.

This clonotype was seen a single time. The chain is built from TRBV4-3 and TRBJ1-2; TRBD1 matches 7 bases. The CDR3 runs to 13 residues. From germline, CDR1 is LGHNA and CDR2 YSLEER. The junction had 5 bases not matched to a gene; V was cut back by 2 bases and J by 8 bases. The CDR3 bases are TGCGCCAGCAGCCAAACAGGGGTAGACGGCTACACCTTC. Its translation is CASSQTGVDGYTF.

This clonotype was seen more than once but under ten times. The chain couples TRBV20-1 to TRBJ2-7; tentatively, D is TRBD2 (5 bases). The CDR3 totals 14 residues. V lost 5 bases and J lost 1, with 15 bases in between. Looked up from germline, CDR1 is DFQATT and CDR2 is SNEGSKA (reference sequence). The CDR3 DNA reads TGCAGTGCTCCTAGTCGGGGAGAGTCCTACGAGCAGTACTTC. It is translated as CSAPSRGESYEQYF.

The genes are TRBV20-1 and TRBJ1-5; TRBD1 matches 8 bases. This CDR3 contains 15 residues. Germline CDR1 DFQATT, CDR2 SNEGSKA (reference sequence). The J segment lost 0 bases and the V segment lost 5 bases, leaving 6 bases of the junction unmatched. The CDR3 is CSAHSQGASNQPQHF. CDR3 nucleotides: TGCAGTGCTCATAGCCAGGGGGCTAGCAATCAGCCCCAGCATTTT.

Remarks on this clonotype: A junction boundary mismatches the germline segment, possibly from a read error. This rearrangement joins TRBV24-1 to TRBJ2-3, with unresolved D. The V gene's germline CDR1 is KGHDR and CDR2 SFDVKD. The CDR3 runs to 12 residues. The CDR3 DNA reads TGTGCCGCCAGTGGAAGCACAGATACGCAGTATTTT. Protein sequence: CAASGSTDTQYF.

The chain has TRBV19 and TRBJ1-6; TRBD1 aligns across 11 bases. CDR3 length equals 16 residues. The V segment lost 2 bases and the J segment 6 bases; nucleotides outside the gene matches: 3. Germline-derived CDR1 and CDR2 are LNHDA and SQIVND (reference sequence). This CDR3 reads CASSIRTGGSNSPLHF. The CDR3 DNA is TGTGCCAGTAGTATAAGGACAGGGGGCTCTAATTCACCCCTCCACTTT. Supplemented by reference TRBV19 and TRBJ1-6, the full variable domain reads DGGITQSPKYLFRKEGQNVTLSCEQNLNHDAMYWYRQDPGQGLRLIYYSQIVNDFQKGDIAEGYSVSREKKESFPLTVTSAQKNPTAFYLCASSIRTGGSNSPLHFGNGTRLTVT.

The chain links TRBV7-3 to TRBJ2-3, with D possibly being TRBD1 (5 bases). CDR3 length: 14 residues. Trimming removed 6 bases from V and 2 bases from J, with 12 bases in between. Germline V CDR1 and CDR2: SGHTA, FQGTGA. CDR3 residues: CASSGAVNTDTQYF. DNA of the CDR3: TGTGCCAGCAGTGGGGCCGTCAACACAGATACGCAGTATTTT.

The chain couples TRBV10-3 to TRBJ2-5; tentatively, D is TRBD1 (5 bases). Judging by the DNA end, TRBJ2-7 fits better; the J call may be wrong. Germline V gives CDR1 ENHRY, CDR2 SYGVKD. The CDR3 spans 14 residues. The CDR3 region is CAISEGAGIYEQYF. CDR3 nucleotide sequence: TGTGCCATCAGTGAAGGGGCAGGGATATACGAGCAGTACTTC.

This clonotype was observed at least ten times. The gene calls are TRBV6-4 and TRBJ2-5, with 11 bases fitting TRBD2. V lost 5 bases, J lost 2 bases, and 4 bases stayed unmatched. The germline CDR1 and CDR2 sequences are MRHNA and SNTAGT. CDR3 length equals 15 residues. CDR3 DNA: TGTGCCAGCAGTTCGATAGCGGGAGGGCAAGAGACCCAGTACTTC. Amino acids: CASSSIAGGQETQYF.

The chain is built from TRBV13 and TRBJ2-7; 9 bases line up with TRBD1. This CDR3 has 14 amino acids. Germline CDR1 and CDR2: PRHDT and FYEKMQ (reference sequence). The V and J ends lost 5 bases and 7 bases, in that order; junction bases with no gene match: 9. CDR3 residues: CASSRRDRAGEQYF. The DNA of the CDR3 is TGTGCCAGCAGCCGCAGGGACAGGGCGGGAGAGCAGTACTTC.

V and J are TRBV19 and TRBJ2-7; 8 nucleotides align to TRBD1. CDR3 length: 14 residues. CDR1 LNHDA and CDR2 SQIVND come from the germline V gene (reference sequence). V trimming: 6 bases; J trimming: 2 bases; junction bases outside the gene matches: 6. Here the CDR3 DNA reads TGTGCCAGTAGCCCGACAGGGGAGACCTACGAGCAGTACTTC. Translated: CASSPTGETYEQYF.

This clonotype was seen at least ten times. The gene calls are TRBV19 and TRBJ1-5; no clear D. V was cut by 6 bases and J by 7 bases, with 13 bases left in between. The CDR3 is made up of 13 amino acids. Germline V lookup: CDR1 LNHDA, CDR2 SQIVND (reference sequence). The CDR3 region is CASRREGPQPQHF. The CDR3 coding sequence is TGTGCCAGTAGGAGGGAGGGCCCCCAGCCCCAGCATTTT.

CDR3 coding DNA: TGTGCCACCAGCAGAGCGTCCCTTAGGAGCGACAATGAGCAGTTCTTC. Protein sequence: CATSRASLRSDNEQFF. The chain combines TRBV15 with TRBJ2-7; D gene ambiguous. The J call may not be correct, given that the DNA end is closer to TRBJ2-1. Germline V gene data show CDR1 as LNHNV and CDR2 as YYDKDF (reference sequence). This CDR3 comprises 16 residues.

The rearrangement joins TRBV10-3 to TRBJ2-7; a weak D match, TRBD2 (5 bases). V gave up 6 bases and J gave up 7 bases, with 16 bases separating them. The CDR3 sequence is 13 residues long. Germline V gives CDR1 ENHRY, CDR2 SYGVKD. The DNA for the CDR3 is TGTGCCATCAGCAGCGCTAGCATGGGGGAGCAGTACTTC. This gives the protein CAISSASMGEQYF.

The gene calls are TRBV14 and TRBJ1-4; a possible D gene is TRBD1 (6 bases). The CDR3 sequence is 14 residues long. CDR1 and CDR2 from the germline V gene are SGHDN and FVKESK. V lost 4 bases and J lost 8, with 14 bases in between. CDR3 nucleotides: TGTGCCAGCAGCCCCCGGTGGGGGCGGGAAAAACTGTTTTTT. It yields the protein CASSPRWGREKLFF. The full variable domain, completed using reference TRBV14 and TRBJ1-4, is EAGVTQFPSHSVIEKGQTVTLRCDPISGHDNLYWYRRVMGKEIKFLLHFVKESKQDESGMPNNRFLAERTGGTYSTLKVQPAELEDSGVYFCASSPRWGREKLFFGSGTQLSVL.

This sequence joins TRBV2 and TRBJ2-2, with D tentatively TRBD1 (6 bases). Germline values: CDR1 SNHLY, CDR2 FYNNEI. V lost 8 bases and J 7 bases, leaving 17 bases between the germline ends. The CDR3 is 14 residues long. The CDR3 DNA is TGTGCCAGCTCAGACAGGACCGGCCGCGGGGAGCTGTTTTTT. Translating it yields CASSDRTGRGELFF.

The chain joins TRBV15 to TRBJ2-3, with a weak D call TRBD2 (5 bases). CDR1 LNHNV and CDR2 YYDKDF come from the germline V gene (reference sequence). The CDR3 totals 13 residues. Trimming left V 3 bases short and J 6 bases short, with 10 bases between. The CDR3 reads CATSRAPGDTQYF. The CDR3 DNA reads TGTGCCACCAGCAGGGCACCGGGGGATACGCAGTATTTT.

The chain carries TRBV7-3 and TRBJ1-1, with 7 bases matching TRBD1. V lost 5 bases and J lost 5; bases outside the gene matches: 5. The CDR3 is made up of 13 amino acids. Germline values: CDR1 SGHTA, CDR2 FQGTGA. The CDR3, as DNA: TGTGCCAGCAGCCTGGGACAGAGGACTGAAGCTTTCTTT. Protein product: CASSLGQRTEAFF.

As DNA, the CDR3 is TGCAGTGCTAGAGAAAACAAGGGGGAAAGGCCAGATACGCAGTATTTT. Translated, it gives CSARENKGERPDTQYF. The chain combines TRBV20-1 with TRBJ2-3, with D possibly being TRBD1 (6 bases). V was shortened by 0 bases and J by 4 bases, with 17 bases between the two germline ends. The CDR3 is 16 amino acids. The germline V gene has CDR1 DFQATT and CDR2 SNEGSKA (reference sequence).

The chain recombines TRBV6-6 with TRBJ1-2; tentative D call: TRBD1 (6 bases). In germline, CDR1 is MNHNY, CDR2 SVGAGI (reference sequence). This CDR3 comprises 14 residues. V lost 2 bases and J 8 bases, leaving 15 bases between the germline ends. The DNA of the CDR3 is TGTGCCAGCAGTTACGTGGCGGGGGGCGGAGGCTACACCTTC. Translation: CASSYVAGGGGYTF.